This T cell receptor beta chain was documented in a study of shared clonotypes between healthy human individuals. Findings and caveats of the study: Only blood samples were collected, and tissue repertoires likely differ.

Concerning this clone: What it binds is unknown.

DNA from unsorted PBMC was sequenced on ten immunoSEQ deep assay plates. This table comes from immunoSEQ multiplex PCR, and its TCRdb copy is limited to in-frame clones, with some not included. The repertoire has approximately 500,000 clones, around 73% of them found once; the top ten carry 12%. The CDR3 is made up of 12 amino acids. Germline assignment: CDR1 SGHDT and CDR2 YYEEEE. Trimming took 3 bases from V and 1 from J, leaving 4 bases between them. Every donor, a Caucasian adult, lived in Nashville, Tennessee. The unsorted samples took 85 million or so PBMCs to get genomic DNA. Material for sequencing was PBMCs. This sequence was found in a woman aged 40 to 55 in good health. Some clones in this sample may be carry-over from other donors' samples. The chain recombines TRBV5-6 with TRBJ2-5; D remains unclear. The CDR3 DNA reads TGTGCCAGCAGCTGGGGCCAAGAGACCCAGTACTTC. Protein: CASSWGQETQYF.